Below, 23 T cell receptor beta chains from the same sample are listed, as sequenced in a study of blood T cell repertoires in COVID-19. Here immunoSEQ multiplex PCR was the method, and the copy in TCRdb shows in-frame clones only, minus some. The table shows about 180,000 clones, with around 80% occurring only once. The sample was peripheral blood. The receptors shown here come from a human donor in a cohort sampled during active COVID-19.

The CDR3 DNA follows: TGTGCCAGCAGCCATGCAGGACTAAACGCTGAAGCTTTCTTT. Translating it yields CASSHAGLNAEAFF. J is TRBJ1-1 and V is TRBV3-1 (or the pseudogene TRBV3-2); D remains ambiguous. V lost 3 bases to trimming and J lost 6 bases, with 14 bases between them. Per the germline V gene, CDR1 is LGHDT and CDR2 is YNNKEL (reference sequence). The CDR3 is 14 residues long.

This chain uses TRBV6-6 with TRBJ1-2; possibly TRBD1 for D (6 bases). The germline gives CDR1 MNHNY, CDR2 SVGAGI (reference sequence). V was trimmed by 8 bases and J by 9 bases, leaving 22 bases between them. The CDR3 loop spans 14 amino acids. CDR3 loop: CASLPFGQFESYTF. As DNA, the CDR3 is TGTGCCAGCTTACCATTCGGACAGTTCGAGAGCTACACCTTC.

CDR3: CASSQDRGEFLYEQYF. CDR3 nucleotide sequence: TGCGCCAGCAGCCAAGACAGGGGCGAATTCCTCTACGAGCAGTACTTC. The V and J genes are TRBV4-1 and TRBJ2-7; tentatively, D is TRBD1 (6 bases). V was cut by 0 bases and J by 3 bases, with 15 bases left in between. Per germline, CDR1 MGHRA and CDR2 YSYEKL. This CDR3 contains 16 residues.

The CDR3 loop is CASSPGGNYGYTF. CDR3 bases: TGCGCCAGCAGCCCCGGGGGGAACTATGGCTACACCTTC. The J gene is TRBJ1-2, the V gene TRBV5-1; tentative D call: TRBD1 (5 bases). Germline CDR1 SGHRS, CDR2 YFSETQ. CDR3 size: 13 residues. V shed 4 bases and J shed 2 bases, with 9 bases lying between them.

The chain combines TRBV6-5 with TRBJ2-7; 7 positions agree with TRBD1. This CDR3 has 15 amino acids. V dropped 0 bases and J dropped 6; count of bases not matched to a gene: 8. In germline, CDR1 is MNHEY, CDR2 SVGAGI. The CDR3 protein is CASSYSGEGQAEQYF. CDR3 in DNA: TGTGCCAGCAGTTACTCGGGGGAAGGACAGGCCGAGCAGTACTTC.

This chain uses TRBV2 with TRBJ1-3; D may be TRBD1 (6 bases). This CDR3 region has 14 residues. Germline values: CDR1 SNHLY, CDR2 FYNNEI. V lost 6 bases and J 3 bases, leaving 12 bases between the germline ends. The CDR3 protein is CASRGRGYGNTIYF. The CDR3 nucleotides read TGTGCCAGCAGGGGGAGGGGGTATGGAAACACCATATATTTT.

This sequence joins TRBV5-6 and TRBJ2-7; TRBD1 aligns across 7 bases. The V segment lost 0 bases and the J segment 1 base; nucleotides outside the gene matches: 7. Germline values: CDR1 SGHDT, CDR2 YYEEEE. The CDR3 has 16 amino acids. The CDR3 nucleotides are TGTGCCAGCAGCTTGGCCAGGGGGTTTACTTCCTACGAGCAGTACTTC. Translated, it gives CASSLARGFTSYEQYF.

V and J are TRBV10-1 and TRBJ1-1; a weak D match, TRBD1 (6 bases). Germline V gives CDR1 WNHNN, CDR2 SYGVQD (reference sequence). The CDR3 has 12 amino acids. The V and J ends lost 6 bases and 1 base respectively, with 6 bases between them. In nucleotides, the CDR3 is TGCGCCAGCAGGGACAGGAACACTGAAGCTTTCTTT. It encodes CASRDRNTEAFF.

This clone showed up just a few times. V is TRBV5-1 and J is TRBJ1-6; weak D call: TRBD1 (5 bases). CDR3 length: 14 amino acids. Germline CDR1 reads SGHRS; CDR2 reads YFSETQ. Trimming took off 4 bases at V and 6 bases at J, with 11 bases between the two ends. The CDR3 DNA reads as TGCGCCAGCAGCCCTCAGGGTCTTAATTCACCCCTCCACTTT. It is translated as CASSPQGLNSPLHF. Complete variable domain (other parts from reference TRBV5-1 and TRBJ1-6): KAGVTQTPRYLIKTRGQQVTLSCSPISGHRSVSWYQQTPGQGLQFLFEYFSETQRNKGNFPGRFSGRQFSNSRSEMNVSTLELGDSALYLCASSPQGLNSPLHFGNGTRLTVT.

This chain links TRBV5-6 with TRBJ2-5; D perhaps matches TRBD2 (5 bases). There are 13 residues in the CDR3. CDR1 and CDR2 (germline): SGHDT, YYEEEE. Trimming removed 6 bases at V and 3 bases at J, with 12 bases between. Here the CDR3 reads CASTPDGKETQYF. CDR3 in DNA: TGTGCCAGCACCCCGGACGGGAAAGAGACCCAGTACTTC.

The V and J genes are TRBV10-3 and TRBJ2-7, with TRBD1 matching over 11 bases. The CDR3 has 14 residues. Germline-derived CDR1 and CDR2 are ENHRY and SYGVKD. The J segment lost 2 bases and the V segment lost 6 bases, leaving 3 bases of the junction unmatched. CDR3 DNA sequence: TGTGCCATCAGGCCGGGACAGGGGGCCTACGAGCAGTACTTC. Translation gives CAIRPGQGAYEQYF.

A word on this clone: Other nucleotide sequences from this sample produce the same CDR3. The chain recombines TRBV6-5 with TRBJ1-1; no firm D call. This CDR3 is 14 amino acids long. Germline loops: CDR1 MNHEY, CDR2 SVGAGI. Trimming took 0 bases from V and 2 from J, leaving 7 bases between them. CDR3 coding DNA: TGTGCCAGCAGTTACTCGGAGGGTAACACTGAAGCTTTCTTT. Protein: CASSYSEGNTEAFF.

The chain links TRBV15 to TRBJ2-7, with 8 nucleotides matching TRBD1. Germline CDR1 is LNHNV and CDR2 is YYDKDF (reference sequence). The CDR3 has 15 residues. V shed 4 bases, J shed 3 bases, and the junction held 8 bases outside the gene matches. The CDR3 here is CATSISRTGFYEQYF. The CDR3 coding sequence is TGTGCCACCAGCATCTCCAGGACAGGGTTCTACGAGCAGTACTTC.

This sequence joins TRBV2 and TRBJ1-2, with D tentatively TRBD1 (5 bases). The germline V gene encodes CDR1 SNHLY and CDR2 FYNNEI. This CDR3 has 14 amino acids. The V gene lost 5 bases and the J gene lost 10 bases, with 20 bases spanning the gap. CDR3 DNA: TGTGCCAGCAGTAGACGGGGGGATGGCGAAGACTACACCTTC. Its translation: CASSRRGDGEDYTF.

This sequence joins TRBV5-4 and TRBJ2-7, with D perhaps TRBD2 (6 bases). The CDR3 is 14 residues long. Germline CDR1 is SGHNT and CDR2 is YYREEE (reference sequence). Trimming removed 4 bases from V and 2 bases from J, with 13 bases in between. DNA for the CDR3: TGTGCCAGCAGCCTGCGGGACCGCACCTACGAGCAGTACTTC. It yields the protein CASSLRDRTYEQYF.

V gene TRBV5-6 combines with J gene TRBJ1-2, with D unclear. The CDR3 length is 15 residues. In germline, CDR1 is SGHDT, CDR2 YYEEEE. Trimming cost V 4 bases and J 0 bases, with 13 bases left between them. The CDR3 region is CASSRYDTSNYGYTF. The CDR3 DNA reads TGTGCCAGCAGCCGGTACGACACGTCTAACTATGGCTACACCTTC.

V and J are TRBV27 and TRBJ1-4; D perhaps matches TRBD1 (6 bases). Germline CDR1 is MNHEY and CDR2 is SMNVEV (reference sequence). Trimming pared 7 bases from V and 4 bases from J, leaving 16 bases between. The CDR3 is made up of 15 amino acids. This CDR3 reads CASTLAGGLNEKLFF. Written as DNA, the CDR3 is TGTGCCAGCACTCTTGCCGGGGGGCTTAATGAAAAACTGTTTTTT.

This chain uses TRBV5-1 with TRBJ2-2, with TRBD2 identical over 9 bases. Germline V CDR1 and CDR2: SGHRS, YFSETQ. The CDR3 consists of 16 residues. The ends lost 2 bases at V and 1 base at J; junction bases unmatched: 3. This CDR3 is CASSLLAGGNTGELFF. CDR3 nucleotide sequence: TGCGCCAGCAGCTTACTAGCGGGCGGGAACACCGGGGAGCTGTTTTTT.

The chain carries TRBV18 and TRBJ2-7, with 8 nucleotides matching TRBD2. The germline gives CDR1 KGHSH, CDR2 LQKENI. CDR3 size: 14 residues. Trimming removed 8 bases from V and 4 bases from J; junction bases left unmatched: 10. This chain's CDR3 is CASTTGGGRYEQYF. The CDR3 bases are TGTGCCAGCACAACGGGGGGGGGCCGGTACGAGCAGTACTTC.

The rearrangement uses TRBV27 and TRBJ1-6; no clear D. V was cut by 3 bases and J by 7 bases, with 7 bases left in between. Germline CDR1 reads MNHEY; CDR2 reads SMNVEV (reference sequence). This CDR3 contains 13 residues. The CDR3 coding sequence is TGTGCCAGCAGTTTGGCGGGGAATTCACCCCTCCACTTT. As protein: CASSLAGNSPLHF.

The V gene is TRBV30, the J gene TRBJ1-2, with 8 bases matching TRBD1. The CDR3 consists of 15 residues. V was clipped by 4 bases and J by 0 bases; unmatched bases: 7. The germline gives CDR1 GTSNPN, CDR2 SVGIG (reference sequence). DNA for the CDR3: TGTGCCTGGACCCAGGGGGCAGGACCTAACTATGGCTACACCTTC. This gives the protein CAWTQGAGPNYGYTF.

The chain couples TRBV5-1 to TRBJ1-1; D is uncertain. Germline assignment: CDR1 SGHRS and CDR2 YFSETQ. V lost 0 bases, J lost 2 bases, and 11 bases lay in between. This CDR3 contains 15 residues. The CDR3 nucleotides are TGCGCCAGCAGCTTGGAGACTCTGGAAAACACTGAAGCTTTCTTT. Amino acids: CASSLETLENTEAFF.

The genes are TRBV5-3 and TRBJ2-5; no clear D. TRBV5-3 is identified as an open reading frame with a role that is uncertain. The CDR3 contains 12 residues. Trimming took 7 bases from V and 0 from J, leaving 7 bases between them. CDR3 in DNA: TGTGCCAGACAGGTTCACCAAGAGACCCAGTACTTC. Translation gives CARQVHQETQYF.